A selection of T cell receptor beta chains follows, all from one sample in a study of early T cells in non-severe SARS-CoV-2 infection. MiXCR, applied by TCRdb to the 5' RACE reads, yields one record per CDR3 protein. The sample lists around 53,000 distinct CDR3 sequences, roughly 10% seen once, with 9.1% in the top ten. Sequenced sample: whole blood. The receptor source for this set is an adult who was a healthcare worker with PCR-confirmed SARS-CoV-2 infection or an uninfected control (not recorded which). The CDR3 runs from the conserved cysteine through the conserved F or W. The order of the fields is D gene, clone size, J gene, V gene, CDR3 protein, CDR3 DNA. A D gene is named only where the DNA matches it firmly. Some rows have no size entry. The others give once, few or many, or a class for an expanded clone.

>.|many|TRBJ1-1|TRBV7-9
CASSSQSDNTEAFF
TGTGCCAGCAGCTCTCAATCGGATAACACTGAAGCTTTCTTT
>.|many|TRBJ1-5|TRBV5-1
CASSLSEDQPQHF
TGCGCCAGCAGCTTGTCGGAAGATCAGCCCCAGCATTTT
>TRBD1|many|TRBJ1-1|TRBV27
CASTPGGFMNTEAFF
TGTGCCAGCACTCCAGGGGGCTTCATGAACACTGAAGCTTTCTTT
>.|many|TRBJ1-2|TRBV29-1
CSVGSSLGYGYTF
TGCAGCGTTGGAAGCTCTTTGGGCTATGGCTACACCTTC
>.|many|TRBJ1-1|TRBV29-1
CSVEGGETDMNTEAFF
TGCAGCGTTGAGGGAGGAGAGACAGACATGAACACTGAAGCTTTCTTT
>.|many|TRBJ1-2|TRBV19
CASSIHGHYGYTF
TGTGCCAGTAGTATCCACGGGCATTATGGCTACACCTTC
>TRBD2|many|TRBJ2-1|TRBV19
CASSSASGALYNEQFF
TGTGCCAGTAGTAGCGCTAGCGGGGCACTCTACAATGAGCAGTTCTTC
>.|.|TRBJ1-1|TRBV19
CASSYDRNTEAFF
TGTGCCAGTAGTTATGATCGGAACACTGAAGCTTTCTTT
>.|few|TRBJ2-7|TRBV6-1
CASSEGRGPYEQYF
TGTGCCAGCAGTGAAGGGAGGGGCCCCTACGAGCAGTACTTC
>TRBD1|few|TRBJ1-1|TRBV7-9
CASSYSTGGPMNTEAFF
TGTGCCAGCAGTTATTCGACAGGGGGTCCCATGAACACTGAAGCTTTCTTT
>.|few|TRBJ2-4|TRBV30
CAWSVQGGNIQYF
TGTGCCTGGAGTGTACAAGGGGGAAACATTCAGTACTTC
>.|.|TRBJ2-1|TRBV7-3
CASRPPGDEQFF
TGTGCCAGCAGGCCTCCCGGGGATGAGCAGTTCTTC
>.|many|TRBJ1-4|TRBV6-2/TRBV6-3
CASSPRRTTNEKLFF
TGTGCCAGCAGCCCTCGACGGACAACTAATGAAAAACTGTTTTTT
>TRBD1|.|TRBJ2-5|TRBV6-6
CASSYRPDREIRESQYF
TGTGCCAGCAGTTACCGACCCGACAGGGAGATTCGAGAAAGCCAGTACTTC
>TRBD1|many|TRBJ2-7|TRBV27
CASAKDRGLYEQYF
TGTGCCAGTGCAAAGGACAGGGGTTTGTACGAGCAGTACTTC
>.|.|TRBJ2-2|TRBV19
CASSINSGANTGELFF
TGTGCCAGTAGTATAAATTCTGGGGCGAACACCGGGGAGCTGTTTTTT
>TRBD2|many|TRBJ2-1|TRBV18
CASSPQLAGGHNEQFF
TGTGCCAGCTCACCCCAACTAGCGGGAGGGCACAATGAGCAGTTCTTC
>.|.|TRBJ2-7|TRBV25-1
CASSVTGRGYEQYF
TGTGCCAGCAGTGTGACGGGAAGGGGGTACGAGCAGTACTTC
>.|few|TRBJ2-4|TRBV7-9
CASSSGPLFDIQYF
TGTGCCAGCAGCTCGGGACCCCTCTTTGACATTCAGTACTTC
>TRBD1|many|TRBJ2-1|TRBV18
CASSPPGQGGDEQFF
TGTGCCAGCTCACCCCCGGGACAGGGGGGCGATGAGCAGTTCTTC
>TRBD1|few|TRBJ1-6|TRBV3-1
CASSWGQGYSPLHF
TGTGCCAGCAGCTGGGGACAGGGTTACTCACCCCTCCACTTT
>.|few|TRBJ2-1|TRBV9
CASSSSGATYNEQFF
TGTGCCAGCAGCTCCTCCGGGGCGACCTACAATGAGCAGTTCTTC
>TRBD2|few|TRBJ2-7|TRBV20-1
CSARGLAISYEQYF
TGCAGTGCGAGGGGACTAGCTATCTCCTACGAGCAGTACTTC
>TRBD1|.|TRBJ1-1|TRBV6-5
CASGTVNTEAFF
TGTGCCAGCGGGACAGTGAACACTGAAGCTTTCTTT
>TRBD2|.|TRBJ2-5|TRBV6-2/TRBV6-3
CASSFYPGLTGETQYF
TGTGCCAGCAGTTTTTATCCGGGACTAACAGGAGAGACCCAGTACTTC
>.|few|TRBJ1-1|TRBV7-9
CASSGGGFEAFF
TGTGCCAGCAGTGGCGGGGGGTTTGAAGCTTTCTTT
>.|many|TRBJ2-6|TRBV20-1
CSAFRSALLSGANVLTF
TGCAGTGCGTTTCGGTCAGCCCTTCTCTCTGGGGCCAACGTCCTGACTTTC
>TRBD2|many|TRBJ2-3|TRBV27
CASSYRASGSTDTQYF
TGTGCCAGCAGTTATCGGGCTAGCGGAAGCACAGATACGCAGTATTTT
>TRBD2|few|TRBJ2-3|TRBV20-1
CSATPRLASTDTQYF
TGCAGTGCTACCCCAAGACTAGCTAGCACAGATACGCAGTATTTT
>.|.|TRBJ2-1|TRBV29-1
CSVSGGTPYNEQFF
TGCAGCGTTTCTGGAGGGACCCCCTACAATGAGCAGTTCTTC
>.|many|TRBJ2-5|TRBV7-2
CASSSQRLAETQYF
TGTGCCAGCAGCTCCCAAAGACTGGCAGAGACCCAGTACTTC
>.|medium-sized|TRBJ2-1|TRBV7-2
CASSLQESQFF
TGTGCCAGCAGCTTGCAGGAGTCTCAGTTCTTC
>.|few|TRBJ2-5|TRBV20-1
CSAFLGGLETQYF
TGCAGTGCGTTTTTGGGGGGCTTAGAGACCCAGTACTTC
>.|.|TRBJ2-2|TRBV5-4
CASSLRENTGELFF
TGTGCCAGCAGCTTGCGGGAGAACACCGGGGAGCTGTTTTTT
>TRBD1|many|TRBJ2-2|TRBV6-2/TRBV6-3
CASSYSLFQGVANTGELFF
TGTGCCAGCAGTTACTCGTTATTCCAGGGGGTCGCGAACACCGGGGAGCTGTTTTTT
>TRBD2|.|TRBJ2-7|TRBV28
CATLGLVRHEQYF
TGTGCCACCTTGGGACTAGTAAGGCACGAGCAGTACTTC
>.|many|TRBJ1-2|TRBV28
CASSQPHGYTF
TGTGCCAGCAGCCAACCCCATGGCTACACCTTC
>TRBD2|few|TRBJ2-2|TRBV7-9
CASSLEAGGYTGELFF
TGTGCCAGCAGCTTAGAGGCGGGAGGATACACCGGGGAGCTGTTTTTT
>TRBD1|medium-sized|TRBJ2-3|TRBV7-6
CASSLAGQGSTDTQYF
TGTGCCAGCAGCTTAGCGGGACAGGGGAGCACAGATACGCAGTATTTT
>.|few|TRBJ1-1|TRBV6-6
CASDRVNTEAFF
TGTGCCAGTGATCGGGTGAACACTGAAGCTTTCTTT
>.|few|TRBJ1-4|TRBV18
CASSRSAREKLFF
TGTGCCAGCTCCCGAAGCGCCAGGGAAAAACTGTTTTTT
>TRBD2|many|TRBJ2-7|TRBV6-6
CASSYPKRTSGYYEQYF
TGTGCCAGCAGTTACCCCAAAAGGACTAGCGGGTATTACGAGCAGTACTTC
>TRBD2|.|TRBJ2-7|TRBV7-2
CASSQSLAGAREQYF
TGTGCCAGCAGCCAGTCACTAGCGGGAGCGAGAGAGCAGTACTTC
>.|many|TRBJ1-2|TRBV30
CAWKQGNYGYTF
TGTGCCTGGAAACAGGGTAACTATGGCTACACCTTC
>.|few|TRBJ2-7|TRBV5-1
CASSGRGRNEQYF
TGCGCCAGCAGCGGTCGAGGGAGGAACGAGCAGTACTTC
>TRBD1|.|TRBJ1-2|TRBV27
CASSFYPDRVNYGYTF
TGTGCCAGCAGTTTCTACCCGGACAGGGTCAACTATGGCTACACCTTC